Listed below are T cell receptor beta chains from one sample, sequenced in a study of blood T cell repertoires in COVID-19. Assay used: immunoSEQ multiplex PCR; TCRdb lists only in-frame clones, some missing. The sample holds more than 200,000 clones, roughly 80% seen once. The sequenced material came from peripheral blood. Every receptor here comes from a man between 60 and 75 years old with acute or convalescent COVID-19. CDR3s leave out the opening cysteine and the closing phenylalanine or tryptophan. The order of the fields is V gene, D gene, CDR3 protein. The D gene is left open where the match is weak.

TRBV6-5,TRBD1,ASSFDRGLWPQH
TRBV9,TRBD2,ASSFSTSGRVDEQF
TRBV7-4,TRBD1,ASSLVGTGFYNSPLH
TRBV18,-,ASSPPQGTETQY
TRBV18,TRBD1,ASSPGQGVGYEQF
TRBV6-5,-,ASSPGFYGYT
TRBV19,-,ASNLRGKGFPWEQY
TRBV11-1,TRBD2,ASSSWVAGGRNEQF
TRBV5-1,-,ASSLTQYTEAF
TRBV7-3,TRBD1,ASSPTGGGQPQH
TRBV30,-,AWSVSNYGYT
TRBV28,-,ASRETDNYGYT